A selection of T cell receptor beta chains follows, all from one sample in a study of T cell responses to AZD1222 COVID-19 vaccine. Using immunoSEQ multiplex PCR, the repertoire was profiled, and TCRdb retains in-frame clones only, with some absent. This table has 150,000 to 200,000 clones, 85% to 95% appearing once. The starting material was peripheral blood, obtained 28 days after the second AZD1222 dose. These receptors were collected from an adult who received the AZD1222 COVID-19 vaccine. Each CDR3 is given with its conserved first and last residue. D genes are given only for firm matches. Clone size, where shown, is once, few, many, or a class for clones that have expanded.

TRBV7-8,TRBJ2-1,NA,TRBD2,CASSTRLASNNEQFF,TGTGCCAGCAGCACGCGACTAGCGAGCAACAATGAGCAGTTCTTC
TRBV7-9,TRBJ2-1,NA,TRBD1,CASSAQGVVNEQFF,TGTGCCAGCAGCGCTCAGGGGGTAGTTAATGAGCAGTTCTTC
TRBV10-3,TRBJ2-3,NA,TRBD2,CAIMSGEAQPDTQYF,TGTGCCATCATGAGCGGGGAGGCCCAACCAGATACGCAGTATTTT
TRBV4-1,TRBJ1-2,NA,TRBD1,CASRPPGQGRFYNYGYTF,TGCGCCAGCAGGCCACCGGGACAGGGGCGATTCTACAACTATGGCTACACCTTC
TRBV5-1,TRBJ1-3,NA,TRBD1,CASSSGQGPVSGNTIYF,TGCGCCAGCAGCTCCGGACAGGGTCCGGTCTCTGGAAACACCATATATTTT
TRBV18,TRBJ1-2,once,NA,CASSLAENYGYTF,TGTGCCAGCTCACTGGCCGAAAACTATGGCTACACCTTC
TRBV4-2,TRBJ2-7,NA,TRBD1,CASSRTGTGSSEQYF,TGTGCCAGCAGCCGAACCGGGACAGGGTCCTCCGAGCAGTACTTC
TRBV24-1,TRBJ2-3,NA,TRBD1,CATRQGDTDTQYF,TGTGCCACGAGACAGGGGGATACAGATACGCAGTATTTT
TRBV5-4,TRBJ2-2,NA,NA,CASSPGRVYTGELFF,TGTGCCAGCAGCCCGGGCAGGGTATACACCGGGGAGCTGTTTTTT
TRBV5-4,TRBJ2-7,NA,TRBD1,CASSGRDSSYEQYF,TGTGCCAGCAGCGGCCGGGACAGCTCCTACGAGCAGTACTTC
TRBV29-1,TRBJ2-1,NA,NA,CSVERGNEQFF,TGCAGCGTTGAACGGGGTAATGAGCAGTTCTTC
TRBV5-1,TRBJ1-1,NA,TRBD1,CASSSGQPNTEAFF,TGCGCCAGCAGTTCGGGACAGCCGAACACTGAAGCTTTCTTT
TRBV2,TRBJ2-1,NA,TRBD2,CATSPGTSGGSSYNEQFF,TGTGCCACCTCCCCCGGGACTAGCGGGGGGAGCTCCTACAATGAGCAGTTCTTC
TRBV7-3,TRBJ2-2,NA,NA,CASSPHTGELFF,TGTGCCAGCAGCCCTCACACCGGGGAGCTGTTTTTT
TRBV7-2,TRBJ2-7,NA,TRBD2,CASSSSGIGLHEQYF,TGTGCCAGCAGCTCCAGCGGGATAGGGCTCCACGAGCAGTACTTC
TRBV25-1,TRBJ1-1,NA,NA,CASSELGLNTEAFF,TGTGCCAGCAGTGAATTGGGGCTGAACACTGAAGCTTTCTTT
TRBV5-8,TRBJ1-5,NA,NA,CASRQPGQILPQHF,TGTGCCAGCAGACAACCGGGACAAATTTTGCCCCAGCATTTT
TRBV3-1/TRBV3-2,TRBJ1-2,NA,TRBD1,CASSQGFRQGPGYTF,TGTGCCAGCAGCCAAGGGTTTCGACAGGGGCCCGGCTACACCTTC
TRBV4-1,TRBJ2-3,NA,TRBD1,CASSGGRETDTQYF,TGCGCCAGCTCAGGGGGCAGGGAGACAGATACGCAGTATTTT
TRBV18,TRBJ1-1,NA,TRBD1,CASSSPGTGRGTEAFF,TGTGCCAGCTCATCCCCCGGGACAGGGAGAGGTACTGAAGCTTTCTTT
TRBV25-1,TRBJ1-2,NA,NA,CARILFGYGYTF,TGTGCCAGGATCCTCTTCGGCTATGGCTACACCTTC
TRBV6-4,TRBJ2-3,NA,NA,CASSDIAGQPTDTQYF,TGTGCCAGCAGTGACATAGCGGGACAGCCCACAGATACGCAGTATTTT
TRBV4-1,TRBJ2-2,NA,TRBD2,CASSQFPSGRGTGELFF,TGCGCCAGCAGCCAATTCCCAAGCGGGAGAGGAACCGGGGAGCTGTTTTTT
TRBV5-4,TRBJ1-1,NA,NA,CASSSLGGKGAFF,TGTGCCAGCAGCTCCTTGGGCGGGAAGGGAGCTTTCTTT
TRBV7-9,TRBJ2-5,once,NA,CASSLRLGETQYF,TGTGCCAGCAGCTTAAGACTGGGCGAGACCCAGTACTTC
TRBV30,TRBJ1-2,NA,NA,CAWRRDGGYTF,TGTGCCTGGAGAAGGGATGGCGGCTACACCTTC
TRBV5-8,TRBJ2-7,NA,TRBD2,CASSLEAGGRYEQYF,TGTGCCAGCAGCTTGGAAGCGGGAGGGCGGTACGAGCAGTACTTC
TRBV7-8,TRBJ1-2,NA,NA,CASSSRRFEGPGYGYTF,TGTGCCAGCAGCTCTCGGAGATTCGAGGGACCCGGGTATGGCTACACCTTC
TRBV7-9,TRBJ2-7,NA,TRBD2,CASSPAGVEQYF,TGTGCCAGCAGCCCCGCGGGGGTCGAGCAGTACTTC
TRBV11-2,TRBJ1-2,NA,NA,CASSATGHLYGYTF,TGTGCCAGCAGCGCCACGGGACACCTCTATGGCTACACCTTC
TRBV30,TRBJ1-2,NA,NA,CAWRTSEAGGYTF,TGTGCCTGGAGGACGTCTGAGGCAGGAGGCTACACCTTC
TRBV10-3,TRBJ2-2,NA,NA,CAISVAANTGELFF,TGTGCCATCAGTGTTGCAGCGAACACCGGGGAGCTGTTTTTT
TRBV24-1,TRBJ1-1,NA,TRBD1,CATRSRDRDNTEAFF,TGTGCCACCAGATCCCGGGACAGGGATAACACTGAAGCTTTCTTT
TRBV7-2,TRBJ1-2,NA,NA,CASSPSGGNYGYTF,TGTGCCAGCAGCCCCTCGGGAGGTAACTATGGCTACACCTTC
TRBV10-3,TRBJ2-7,NA,TRBD1,CAIRPGGGTGGYEQYF,TGTGCCATCAGACCCGGAGGGGGGACAGGGGGCTACGAGCAGTACTTC
TRBV19,TRBJ2-2,NA,NA,CASSIEWGAQGTGELFF,TGTGCCAGTAGTATAGAATGGGGGGCGCAGGGTACCGGGGAGCTGTTTTTT
TRBV5-1,TRBJ1-6,NA,NA,CASSLDPGRGNSPLHF,TGCGCCAGCAGCTTGGACCCGGGGAGAGGTAATTCACCCCTCCACTTT
TRBV12-5,TRBJ1-3,once,NA,CASGLALTESLSGNTIYF,TGTGCTAGTGGTTTGGCCCTGACAGAAAGCCTCTCTGGAAACACCATATATTTT
TRBV28,TRBJ2-7,NA,NA,CASSLSRVRQGYEQYF,TGTGCCAGCAGTTTATCTAGGGTCAGGCAGGGTTACGAGCAGTACTTC
TRBV5-1,TRBJ1-2,NA,NA,CASSLAVTPAYGYTF,TGCGCCAGCAGCTTGGCCGTTACTCCCGCCTATGGCTACACCTTC
TRBV11-1,TRBJ2-1,NA,NA,CASSLQLLYNEQFF,TGTGCCAGCAGCTTACAGCTTCTCTACAATGAGCAGTTCTTC
TRBV19,TRBJ1-3,NA,TRBD1,CASSTGAAGNTIYF,TGTGCCAGTAGCACAGGGGCGGCTGGAAACACCATATATTTT
TRBV3-1/TRBV3-2,TRBJ2-7,NA,NA,CASSQFSEQYF,TGTGCCAGCAGCCAGTTCTCCGAGCAGTACTTC
TRBV12-2,TRBJ2-3,NA,NA,CASRLAGSGSTDTQYF,TGTGCAAGTCGCTTAGCGGGGAGCGGGAGCACAGATACGCAGTATTTT
TRBV2,TRBJ1-1,NA,NA,CASSERGMNTEAFF,TGTGCCAGCAGTGAGCGGGGCATGAACACTGAAGCTTTCTTT
TRBV3-1/TRBV3-2,TRBJ2-1,NA,TRBD2,CASRGLAGTLGKHNEQFF,TGTGCCAGCAGAGGACTAGCGGGGACTCTGGGGAAACACAATGAGCAGTTCTTC
TRBV5-1,TRBJ2-3,NA,TRBD1,CASSFWGQGTDTQYF,TGCGCCAGCAGCTTTTGGGGACAGGGGACAGATACGCAGTATTTT
TRBV11-2,TRBJ2-5,NA,TRBD2,CASSFSGTSVETQYF,TGTGCCAGCAGCTTTAGTGGGACTAGCGTAGAGACCCAGTACTTC
TRBV3-1/TRBV3-2,TRBJ1-5,NA,TRBD1,CASSQDPQGRNQPQHF,TGTGCCAGCAGCCAAGATCCACAGGGGCGCAATCAGCCCCAGCATTTT
TRBV4-3,TRBJ2-7,NA,NA,CASSQDFAGVWEQYF,TGCGCCAGCAGCCAAGATTTTGCAGGGGTTTGGGAGCAGTACTTC
TRBV28,TRBJ1-4,NA,NA,CASSTRGNKLFF,TGTGCCAGCAGCACCAGGGGTAACAAACTGTTTTTT
TRBV4-2,TRBJ2-2,NA,NA,CASSQDKTGELFF,TGTGCCAGCAGCCAAGATAAAACCGGGGAGCTGTTTTTT
TRBV28,TRBJ1-2,once,NA,CASTETDFYGYTF,TGTGCCAGCACCGAGACAGACTTCTATGGCTACACCTTC